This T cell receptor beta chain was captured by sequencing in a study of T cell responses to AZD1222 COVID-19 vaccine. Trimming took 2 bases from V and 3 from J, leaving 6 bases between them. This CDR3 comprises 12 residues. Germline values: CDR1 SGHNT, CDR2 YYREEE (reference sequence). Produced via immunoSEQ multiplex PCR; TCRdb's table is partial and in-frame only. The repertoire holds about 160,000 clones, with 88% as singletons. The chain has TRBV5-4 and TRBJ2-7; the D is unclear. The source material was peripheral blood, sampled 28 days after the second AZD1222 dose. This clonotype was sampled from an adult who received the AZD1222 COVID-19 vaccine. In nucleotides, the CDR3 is TGTGCCAGCAGCTTAATAGGCTACGAGCAGTACTTC. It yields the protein CASSLIGYEQYF.